Sequencing of this TCR beta chain was carried out in a study of blood T cell repertoires in COVID-19. On the study more broadly: Researchers got acute and convalescent COVID-19 samples from the United States, Italy and Spain.

Per germline, CDR1 MDHEN and CDR2 SYDVKM. The J segment lost 15 bases and the V segment lost 6 bases, leaving 5 bases of the junction unmatched. CDR3 length: 11 residues. Sequencing used immunoSEQ multiplex PCR; TCRdb keeps in-frame clones, though not all of them. The sample shows about 220,000 clones, roughly 82% of them seen only once. Sample: peripheral blood. The chain employs TRBV28 and TRBJ1-4, with 9 nucleotides matching TRBD1. This TCR was recovered from a man aged 50 to 59 with active or convalescent COVID-19. The CDR3 reads CASSSDRGMFF. The CDR3 region has the DNA TGTGCCAGCAGCTCCGACAGGGGGATGTTTTTT.